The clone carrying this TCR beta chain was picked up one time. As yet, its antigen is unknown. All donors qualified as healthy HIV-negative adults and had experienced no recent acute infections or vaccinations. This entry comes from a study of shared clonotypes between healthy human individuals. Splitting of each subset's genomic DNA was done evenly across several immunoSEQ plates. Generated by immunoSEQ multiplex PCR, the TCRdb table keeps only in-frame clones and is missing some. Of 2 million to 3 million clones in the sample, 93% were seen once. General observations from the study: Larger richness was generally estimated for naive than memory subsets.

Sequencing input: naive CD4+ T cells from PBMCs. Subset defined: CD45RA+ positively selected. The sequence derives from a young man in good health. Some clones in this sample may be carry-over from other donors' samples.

The CDR3 loop reads CASNLHSGGTSYEQYF. CDR3 coding DNA: TGTGCCAGCAACCTGCATTCGGGGGGCACTTCCTACGAGCAGTACTTC. V is TRBV2 and J is TRBJ2-7; TRBD2 is a possible D gene (7 bases). The CDR3 totals 16 residues. CDR1 SNHLY and CDR2 FYNNEI come from the germline V gene. Trimming removed 7 bases from V and 1 base from J, with 20 bases in between. The full variable domain, its missing parts supplied by reference TRBV2 and TRBJ2-7, is EPEVTQTPSHQVTQMGQEVILRCVPISNHLYFYWYRQILGQKVEFLVSFYNNEISEKSEIFDDQFSVERPDGSNFTLKIRSTKLEDSAMYFCASNLHSGGTSYEQYFGPGTRLTVT.